This T cell receptor (beta chain) was identified during a study of tumor-infiltrating lymphocytes in primary liver carcinoma. cDNA specific to TCR beta was made from approximately 0.55 ug of total RNA, with a constant-region primer employed for priming. Libraries for TCR beta were built through three nested multiplex PCR rounds, which together made up a slightly modified ARM-PCR procedure. TRBV1-TRBV30 forward primers paired with a C-beta reverse primer drove the first two PCR rounds, 10 cycles each. TCRdb passed the multiplex PCR reads through MiXCR, listing each CDR3 protein once. The sample has about 310,000 distinct CDR3 sequences, about three fifths seen once. For this clonotype: Sequence at one end of the junction differs from germline and may be a read error.

CDR1 is SQVTM and CDR2 is ANQGSEA in the germline V gene. The CDR3 runs to 13 residues. RNA was extracted from whole blood without cell sorting, alongside germline DNA. The sample consisted of peripheral blood. The sequence came from a woman in her 30s with primary liver carcinoma and hepatitis B virus infection. The chain couples TRBV29-1 to TRBJ1-2; unclear D gene. In DNA, the CDR3 is TGCAGCGTTCCTGGCGCAGGTGGGCCTGGCTACATCTTC. This translates into CSVPGAGGPGYIF. Full variable domain (outside the CDR3, taken from reference TRBV29-1 and TRBJ1-2): SAVISQKPSRDICQRGTSLTIQCQVDSQVTMMFWYRQQPGQSLTLIATANQGSEATYESGFVIDKFPISRPNLTFSTLTVSNMSPEDSSIYLCSVPGAGGPGYIFGSGTRLTVV.